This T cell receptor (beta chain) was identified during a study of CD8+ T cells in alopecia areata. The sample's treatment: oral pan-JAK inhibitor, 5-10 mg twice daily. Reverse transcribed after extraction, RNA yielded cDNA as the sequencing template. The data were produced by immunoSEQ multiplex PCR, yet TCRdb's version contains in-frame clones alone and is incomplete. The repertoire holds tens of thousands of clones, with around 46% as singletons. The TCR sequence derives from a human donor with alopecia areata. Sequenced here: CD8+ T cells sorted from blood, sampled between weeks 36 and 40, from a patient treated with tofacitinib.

The CDR3 loop is CASVGQGWNEQFF. In DNA, the CDR3 is TGCGCCAGCGTGGGGCAGGGTTGGAATGAGCAGTTCTTC. The chain has TRBV5-1 and TRBJ2-1, with D tentatively TRBD1 (5 bases). The CDR3 length is 13 residues. The germline CDR1 and CDR2 sequences are SGHRS and YFSETQ. Trimming removed 7 bases from V and 7 bases from J, with 15 bases in between.